A single T cell receptor beta chain is shown here with its context. Its antigen remains unknown. This sample also contains other DNA sequences that code for the same CDR3. These data belong to a study of cytomegalovirus exposure and HLA in healthy donors. Study context: There were about 85 million unique TCRs (from HLA-typed donors) in an early data release. General study findings and limits: Reportedly, a later analysis found an Asian-associated ancestry cluster had fewer N-insertions than the approximately 700-donor mean. Apparent HLA restriction characterized most CMV-associated TCR beta chains in a later analysis.

The PCR employed 60 Vbeta primers together with 13 Jbeta primers. Here immunoSEQ multiplex PCR was the method, and the copy in TCRdb shows in-frame clones only, minus some. The table includes about 230,000 clones, approximately 84% detected once. Looked up from germline, CDR1 is SGHRS and CDR2 is YFSETQ. With V trimmed by 3 bases and J by 6 bases, 6 bases remained unmatched. The CDR3 extends over 17 amino acids. The chain has TRBV5-1 and TRBJ2-2; 15 positions agree with TRBD2. The sample taken for sequencing was PBMCs. The source of this sequence is a woman aged 40 to 50 in good health and CMV-seronegative. CDR3 amino acids: CASSSGLAGGSSGELFF. CDR3 nucleotides: TGCGCCAGCAGCTCGGGACTAGCGGGGGGAAGTTCCGGGGAGCTGTTTTTT.